This T cell receptor (beta chain) emerged from a study of T cell clonality in common variable immunodeficiency. This clone was seen a few times. The read ends 3 residues shy of where the CDR3 ends; the end is completed using the germline J gene. Libraries were prepared by immunoSEQ multiplex PCR; TCRdb keeps only in-frame clonotypes and omits some of them. This set yields approximately 40,000 clones and no singletons; the top ten hold over 8%. CDR1 is PRHDT, CDR2 FYEKMQ, per germline (reference sequence). This CDR3 region has 14 residues. The sample taken for sequencing was peripheral blood mononuclear cells. The clonotype originates from a person aged 18 to 70 in good health. The chain has TRBV13 and TRBJ1-2; D is ambiguous. Incomplete CDR3 DNA: TGTGCCAGCAGCTTAGAACTAGCGAAGGATACC. It translates to CASSLELAKDT. The whole CDR3 is CASSLELAKDTYTF. The full variable domain, rest sourced from reference TRBV13 and TRBJ1-2, is AAGVIQSPRHLIKEKRETATLKCYPIPRHDTVYWYQQGPGQDPQFLISFYEKMQSDKGSIPDRFSAQQFSDYHSELNMSSLELGDSALYFCASSLELAKDTYTFGSGTRLTVV.